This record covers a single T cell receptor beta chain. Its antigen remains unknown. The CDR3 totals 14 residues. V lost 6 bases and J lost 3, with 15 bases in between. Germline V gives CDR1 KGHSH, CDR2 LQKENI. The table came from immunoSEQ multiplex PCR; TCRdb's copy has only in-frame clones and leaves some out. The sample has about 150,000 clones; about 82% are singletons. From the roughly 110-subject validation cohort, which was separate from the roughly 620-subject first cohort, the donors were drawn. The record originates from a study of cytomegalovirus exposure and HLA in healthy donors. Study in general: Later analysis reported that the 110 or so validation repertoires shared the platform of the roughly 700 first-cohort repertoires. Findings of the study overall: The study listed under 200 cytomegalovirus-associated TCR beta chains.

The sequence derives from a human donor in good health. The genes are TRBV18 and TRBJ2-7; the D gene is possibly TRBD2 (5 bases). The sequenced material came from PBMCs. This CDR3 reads CASSFMHEGYEQYF. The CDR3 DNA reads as TGTGCCAGCTCTTTTATGCACGAGGGCTACGAGCAGTACTTC.